This TCR beta chain was documented in a study of blood T cell repertoires in COVID-19. Study in general: From T cells, B-cell-depleted T cells, or PBMCs came the material, which was cDNA or gDNA.

This CDR3 has 13 amino acids. Germline CDR1 is LGHDT and CDR2 is YNNKEL (reference sequence). V was shortened by 4 bases and J by 0 bases, with 6 bases between the two germline ends. Assay: immunoSEQ multiplex PCR; the TCRdb copy retains only in-frame clones and omits some. The sample records 300,000 to 350,000 clones, around 90% being singletons. This rearrangement joins TRBV3-1 (or the pseudogene TRBV3-2) to TRBJ2-5, with a possible D match to TRBD1 (5 bases). The clonotype comes from a young woman with COVID-19, enrolled during active disease. The sequenced sample was peripheral blood. The CDR3: CASSRQYQETQYF. DNA of the CDR3: TGTGCCAGCAGCCGACAGTACCAAGAGACCCAGTACTTC.